This T cell receptor (beta chain) derives from a study of T-cell memory formation after mild COVID-19. TCRdb re-derived calls from the 5' RACE reads in MiXCR, one entry per CDR3 protein. Seen here are about 120,000 distinct CDR3 sequences, about 20% observed once, and the top ten hold about 42%. Germline CDR1 and CDR2: LGHNA and YNFKEQ. The CDR3 runs 15 residues. V shed 8 bases, J shed 2 bases, and the junction held 6 bases outside the gene matches. Sequenced material: PBMCs or a T cell subset sorted from them (not recorded which). The sequence was collected from a man between 18 and 29 years old who had mild COVID-19 (a few samples of this study predate the infection). Cell type and time point are not known. The chain is built from TRBV4-2 and TRBJ1-5, with 10 bases fitting TRBD1. The CDR3 DNA reads TGTGCCAGCGGAAGACAGGGGGCGGGCAATCAGCCCCAGCATTTT. This encodes CASGRQGAGNQPQHF.